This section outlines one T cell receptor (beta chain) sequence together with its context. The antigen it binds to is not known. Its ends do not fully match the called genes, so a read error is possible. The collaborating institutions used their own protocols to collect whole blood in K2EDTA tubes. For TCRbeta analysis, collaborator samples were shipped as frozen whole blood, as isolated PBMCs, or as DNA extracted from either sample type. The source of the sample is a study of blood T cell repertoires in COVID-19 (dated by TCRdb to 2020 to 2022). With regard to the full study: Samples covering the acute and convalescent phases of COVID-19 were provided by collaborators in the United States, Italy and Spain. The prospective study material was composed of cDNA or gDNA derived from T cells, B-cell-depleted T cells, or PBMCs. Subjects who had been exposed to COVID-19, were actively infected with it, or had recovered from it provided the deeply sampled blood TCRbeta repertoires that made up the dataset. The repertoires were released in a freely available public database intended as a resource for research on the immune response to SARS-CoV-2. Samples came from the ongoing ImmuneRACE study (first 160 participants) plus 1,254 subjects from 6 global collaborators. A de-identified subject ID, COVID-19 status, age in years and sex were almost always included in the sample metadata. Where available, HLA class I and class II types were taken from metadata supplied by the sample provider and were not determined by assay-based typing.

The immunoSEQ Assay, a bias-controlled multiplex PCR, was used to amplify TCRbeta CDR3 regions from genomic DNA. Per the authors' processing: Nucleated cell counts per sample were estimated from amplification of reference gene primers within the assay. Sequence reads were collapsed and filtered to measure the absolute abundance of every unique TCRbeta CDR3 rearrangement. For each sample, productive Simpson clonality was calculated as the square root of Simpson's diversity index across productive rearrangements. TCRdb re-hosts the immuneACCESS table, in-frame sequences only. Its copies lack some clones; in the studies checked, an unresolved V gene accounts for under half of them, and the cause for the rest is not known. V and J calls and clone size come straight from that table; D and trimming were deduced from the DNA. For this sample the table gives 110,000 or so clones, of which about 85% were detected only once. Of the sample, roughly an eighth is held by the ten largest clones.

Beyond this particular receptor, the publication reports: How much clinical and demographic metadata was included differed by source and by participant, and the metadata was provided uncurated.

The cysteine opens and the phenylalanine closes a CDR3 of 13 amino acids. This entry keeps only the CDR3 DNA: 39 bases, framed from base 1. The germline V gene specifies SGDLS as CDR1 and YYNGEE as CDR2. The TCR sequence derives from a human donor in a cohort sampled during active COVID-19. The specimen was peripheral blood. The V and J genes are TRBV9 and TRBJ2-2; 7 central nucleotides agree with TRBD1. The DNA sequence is TGTGCTAGCAGCAAGGGGGCGGGCGGGGAGCTGTTTTTT. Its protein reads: CASSKGAGGELFF.